This T cell receptor beta chain derives from a study of T cells in Graves' hyperthyroidism and ophthalmopathy. The study, taken as a whole, reports: Stable hyperthyroidism was separated from ophthalmopathy by a model based on 13 V-J features.

In the case of this clonotype: Its matching antigen is unknown.

From RNA transcripts, TCR beta CDR3 regions were amplified. The HTBI primer set served for first-round RT-PCR of the TCR CDR3. TCRdb re-derived calls from the multiplex PCR reads in MiXCR, one entry per CDR3 protein. The table has 360,000 or so distinct CDR3 sequences, over 15% seen once. This TCR was sampled from a woman in her thirties or forties with Graves' ophthalmopathy. Material: blood.

Written as DNA, the CDR3 is TGTGCCAGCAGTCGGACAGTCCCAGGGAATCAGCCCCAGCATTTT. It encodes CASSRTVPGNQPQHF. The chain recombines TRBV6-1 with TRBJ1-5, with D tentatively TRBD1 (6 bases). Germline V gene data show CDR1 as MNHNS and CDR2 as SASEGT. CDR3 length: 15 residues. Trimming shortened V by 5 bases and J by 4 bases, and 15 bases separated the two germline ends.